A single count supports the clone carrying this TCR beta chain. The sample is drawn from a study of Tregs in tolerant kidney transplant recipients. The table came from immunoSEQ multiplex PCR; TCRdb's copy has only in-frame clones and leaves some out. The sample lists approximately 260,000 clones; approximately 84% were seen once. Germline V CDR1 and CDR2: SNHLY, FYNNEI. Trimming removed 7 bases from V and 8 bases from J, with 12 bases in between. There are 12 residues in the CDR3. The V and J genes are TRBV2 and TRBJ2-1; D gene uncertain. The source is a human donor in good health. The sequenced material came from CD4+ T cells from blood. CDR3 residues: CASTYAVDEQFF. DNA for the CDR3: TGTGCCAGCACGTATGCCGTGGATGAGCAGTTCTTC.